This passage covers 28 T cell receptor beta chains from one sample sequenced in a study of blood T cell repertoires in COVID-19. The table came from immunoSEQ multiplex PCR; TCRdb's copy has only in-frame clones and leaves some out. The sample records 300,000 to 350,000 clones, around 85% being singletons. The sequencing input was PBMCs or T cells enriched from blood (not recorded which). These receptors all come from a man in his thirties or forties who had recovered from COVID-19.

This sequence joins TRBV5-5 and TRBJ2-7; no clear D. The CDR3 spans 12 residues. Trimming pared 4 bases from V and 5 bases from J, leaving 10 bases between. The germline V gene has CDR1 SGHKS and CDR2 YYEKEE (reference sequence). CDR3 in DNA: TGTGCCAGCAGCACCCGACTGGACGAGCAGTACTTC. Encoded protein: CASSTRLDEQYF.

This chain links TRBV7-9 with TRBJ1-1; a weak D match, TRBD1 (6 bases). The CDR3 extends over 15 amino acids. The germline V gene encodes CDR1 SEHNR and CDR2 FQNEAQ (reference sequence). V gave up 5 bases and J gave up 0 bases, with 13 bases separating them. The CDR3 nucleotides read TGTGCCAGCAGCCTTACGGACAGTTTGAACACTGAAGCTTTCTTT. This translates into CASSLTDSLNTEAFF.

This chain links TRBV5-1 with TRBJ2-1; 9 bases match TRBD2. The germline CDR1 and CDR2 sequences are SGHRS and YFSETQ. Germline trimming cut 6 bases from V and 6 bases from J; bases unmatched to any gene: 4. CDR3 length: 13 amino acids. CDR3 loop: CASIAGVGNEQFF. The DNA of the CDR3 is TGCGCCAGCATAGCGGGGGTGGGCAATGAGCAGTTCTTC.

This chain connects TRBV11-2 to TRBJ1-2; no firm D call. Trimming shortened V by 2 bases and J by 4 bases, and 17 bases separated the two germline ends. The CDR3 extends over 16 amino acids. Germline assignment: CDR1 SGHAT and CDR2 FQNNGV. As DNA, the CDR3 is TGTGCCAGCAGCTTAACCTCAAGGGCAGGAGGCTATGGCTACACCTTC. It specifies CASSLTSRAGGYGYTF.

The chain joins TRBV19 to TRBJ1-2; 9 positions match TRBD1. The V and J ends lost 3 bases and 2 bases, in that order; junction bases with no gene match: 4. Germline V gives CDR1 LNHDA, CDR2 SQIVND (reference sequence). The CDR3 is 15 residues long. The CDR3 DNA reads TGTGCCAGTAGTATGGGACAGGGAACCAACTATGGCTACACCTTC. This translates into CASSMGQGTNYGYTF.

This clone was counted once. The V gene is TRBV2, the J gene TRBJ1-2; a possible D gene is TRBD1 (6 bases). Trimming took 1 base from V and 4 from J, leaving 10 bases between them. This CDR3 spans 14 amino acids. Germline CDR1 is SNHLY and CDR2 is FYNNEI. CDR3 DNA sequence: TGTGCCAGCAGTGAAGGCGGGGGCCCCTATGGCTACACCTTC. Encoded protein: CASSEGGGPYGYTF.

In this sample, this clone turned up once. V usage is TRBV6-5 and J usage is TRBJ1-1; 9 bases align to TRBD1. V trimming: 10 bases; J trimming: 10 bases; junction bases outside the gene matches: 10. This CDR3 has 12 residues. Germline loops: CDR1 MNHEY, CDR2 SVGAGI. DNA for the CDR3: TGTGCCACCACCCGGGACAGGGTATTAGCTTTCTTT. Residues: CATTRDRVLAFF.

The J gene is TRBJ2-2, the V gene TRBV4-2; TRBD2 matches 9 bases. V gave up 0 bases and J gave up 8 bases; unmatched junction bases: 7. The CDR3 extends over 16 amino acids. The V gene's germline CDR1 is LGHNA and CDR2 YNFKEQ. CDR3 in amino acids: CASSQDTLAGWGELFF. The CDR3 DNA sequence: TGTGCCAGCAGCCAAGATACCCTAGCGGGGTGGGGGGAGCTGTTTTTT.

The J gene is TRBJ2-3, the V gene TRBV7-3; D remains ambiguous. Between the trimmed V and J ends, which lost 1 base and 8 bases, there was a span of 10 bases. In germline, CDR1 is SGHTA, CDR2 FQGTGA. The CDR3 contains 13 residues. CDR3 residues: CASSLSAGATQYF. The CDR3 DNA reads TGTGCCAGCAGCTTAAGTGCAGGTGCTACGCAGTATTTT. Variable domain in full (rest from reference TRBV7-3 and TRBJ2-3): GAGVSQTPSNKVTEKGKYVELRCDPISGHTALYWYRQSLGQGPEFLIYFQGTGAADDSGLPNDRFFAVRPEGSVSTLKIQRTERGDSAVYLCASSLSAGATQYFGPGTRLTVL.

V is TRBV5-6 and J is TRBJ1-2; 7 bases match TRBD1. Trimming took 1 base from V and 13 from J; bases not matched to a gene: 10. The CDR3 length is 13 residues. The germline CDR1 and CDR2 sequences are SGHDT and YYEEEE. The CDR3 region is CASSLSTGEWCTF. The CDR3 region has the DNA TGTGCCAGCAGCTTGAGTACAGGGGAGTGGTGCACCTTC.

CDR3 sequence (DNA): TGTGCCAGCGGACAGGGGGACTATGGCTACACCTTC. Translated, it gives CASGQGDYGYTF. The gene calls are TRBV3-1 (or the pseudogene TRBV3-2) and TRBJ1-2, with 10 bases that match TRBD1. After removal of 8 bases from V and 3 bases from J, the junction contained 0 bases not matched to a gene. The CDR3 loop spans 12 amino acids. Germline values: CDR1 LGHDT, CDR2 YNNKEL (reference sequence).

This chain joins TRBV12-3 or TRBV12-4 and TRBJ1-5; unclear D gene. Trimming took 2 bases from V and 11 from J, leaving 13 bases between them. The CDR3 has 13 amino acids. The CDR3 region has the DNA TGTGCCAGCAGTTTATCCGGGATTTCAACCCAGCATTTT. Protein: CASSLSGISTQHF.

V gene TRBV5-6 combines with J gene TRBJ2-7; perhaps TRBD2 as D (5 bases). V lost 2 bases to trimming and J lost 0 bases, with 9 bases between them. Germline V gene sequence: CDR1 SGHDT, CDR2 YYEEEE. The CDR3 consists of 14 residues. The CDR3 protein is CASSFAAGSYEQYF. DNA for the CDR3: TGTGCCAGCAGCTTTGCGGCGGGCTCCTACGAGCAGTACTTC.

V usage is TRBV7-9 and J usage is TRBJ2-5; D gene ambiguous. Germline assignment: CDR1 SEHNR and CDR2 FQNEAQ (reference sequence). V lost 2 bases, J lost 5 bases, and 15 bases lay in between. The CDR3 totals 15 residues. The CDR3 sequence is CASSLTPTPWETQYF. Written as DNA, the CDR3 is TGTGCCAGCAGCTTAACCCCTACCCCCTGGGAGACCCAGTACTTC.

This clone was observed a single time. The genes are TRBV5-1 and TRBJ2-7; a weak D match, TRBD1 (5 bases). Trimming took 0 bases from V and 5 from J, leaving 9 bases between them. Germline lookup yields CDR1 SGHRS and CDR2 YFSETQ. The CDR3 runs to 13 residues. The CDR3 DNA reads TGCGCCAGCAGCTTGGCAGGGTACAACGAGCAGTACTTC. This gives the protein CASSLAGYNEQYF.

The chain is built from TRBV10-3 and TRBJ2-3; D ambiguous. This CDR3 is built from 18 residues. V was cut by 0 bases and J by 2 bases, with 18 bases left in between. CDR1 is ENHRY, CDR2 SYGVKD, per germline. The CDR3 nucleotides read TGTGCCATCAGTGAGTCCTCCGGGTCCCTAATTTCCACAGATACGCAGTATTTT. Translation: CAISESSGSLISTDTQYF.

This sequence joins TRBV5-6 and TRBJ2-7; D possibly corresponds to TRBD1 (6 bases). Trimming took 0 bases from V and 0 from J, leaving 10 bases between them. CDR1 is SGHDT, CDR2 YYEEEE, per germline. The CDR3 consists of 15 residues. The CDR3 loop reads CASSLGQARSYEQYF. CDR3 in DNA: TGTGCCAGCAGCTTGGGACAGGCCCGCTCCTACGAGCAGTACTTC.

This rearrangement joins TRBV5-4 to TRBJ2-7; 12 bases map to TRBD2. Per germline, CDR1 SGHNT and CDR2 YYREEE (reference sequence). The V segment lost 4 bases and the J segment 7 bases; nucleotides outside the gene matches: 9. This CDR3 is 15 amino acids long. CDR3 coding DNA: TGTGCCAGCAGCCCACGACTAGCGGGGGCGGAGGAGCAGTACTTC. This codes for CASSPRLAGAEEQYF. Full variable domain (rest looked up from reference TRBV5-4 and TRBJ2-7): ETGVTQSPTHLIKTRGQQVTLRCSSQSGHNTVSWYQQALGQGPQFIFQYYREEENGRGNFPPRFSGLQFPNYSSELNVNALELDDSALYLCASSPRLAGAEEQYFGPGTRLTVT.

This clone has only one observation. This rearrangement joins TRBV27 to TRBJ1-6, with 9 bases identical to TRBD1. V shed 8 bases and J 7 bases; nucleotides not matched to a gene: 6. Per germline, CDR1 MNHEY and CDR2 SMNVEV (reference sequence). The CDR3 is 14 residues long. The CDR3 DNA reads as TGTGCCAGCTCAGGGACAGGGTTCAATTCACCCCTCCACTTT. It translates to CASSGTGFNSPLHF.

The chain joins TRBV5-1 to TRBJ1-2, with D maybe TRBD1 (5 bases). The CDR3 sequence is 15 residues long. The germline V and J ends were trimmed by 4 bases and 0 bases, with 13 bases remaining between them. The germline gives CDR1 SGHRS, CDR2 YFSETQ. The CDR3 loop is CASSTGHEANYGYTF. CDR3 coding DNA: TGCGCCAGCAGCACCGGACATGAAGCTAACTATGGCTACACCTTC.

The chain has TRBV6-5 and TRBJ2-7; D unresolved. The CDR3 totals 12 residues. V was trimmed by 6 bases and J by 2 bases, leaving 8 bases between them. CDR1 MNHEY and CDR2 SVGAGI come from the germline V gene. The CDR3 sequence: CASRGRAYEQYF. The CDR3 nucleotides read TGTGCCAGCAGGGGCAGAGCCTACGAGCAGTACTTC.

J is TRBJ1-5 and V is TRBV5-1; perhaps TRBD1 as D (5 bases). Germline V gene data show CDR1 as SGHRS and CDR2 as YFSETQ. This CDR3 region has 14 residues. V lost 4 bases and J 0 bases, leaving 8 bases between the germline ends. CDR3 residues: CASSLGVSNQPQHF. As DNA, the CDR3 is TGCGCCAGCAGCCTAGGGGTTAGCAATCAGCCCCAGCATTTT. Full variable domain (remainder filled in from reference TRBV5-1 and TRBJ1-5): KAGVTQTPRYLIKTRGQQVTLSCSPISGHRSVSWYQQTPGQGLQFLFEYFSETQRNKGNFPGRFSGRQFSNSRSEMNVSTLELGDSALYLCASSLGVSNQPQHFGDGTRLSIL.

The V and J genes are TRBV7-9 and TRBJ2-6; D may be TRBD2 (6 bases). CDR3 size: 18 residues. Trimming pared 5 bases from V and 3 bases from J, leaving 20 bases between. CDR1 and CDR2 from the germline V gene are SEHNR and FQNEAQ (reference sequence). The CDR3 sequence: CASSAVGGDPGGANVLTF. CDR3 DNA sequence: TGTGCCAGCAGCGCGGTGGGCGGGGACCCAGGTGGGGCCAACGTCCTGACTTTC.

This chain uses TRBV27 with TRBJ1-6, with unresolved D. CDR1 MNHEY and CDR2 SMNVEV come from the germline V gene (reference sequence). Trimming took 3 bases from V and 4 from J, leaving 4 bases between them. This CDR3 has 13 residues. Here the CDR3 reads CASSFRYNSPLHF. The CDR3 bases are TGTGCCAGCAGTTTCCGGTATAATTCACCCCTCCACTTT.

V and J are TRBV19 and TRBJ1-6; TRBD1 matches at 7 bases. The germline V gene encodes CDR1 LNHDA and CDR2 SQIVND (reference sequence). The CDR3 runs 20 residues. The V segment lost 3 bases and the J segment 11 bases; nucleotides outside the gene matches: 25. CDR3 nucleotides: TGTGCCAGTAGTATCCTCCTCCCTTCCATATCGACAGGGCCTTTTGCACCCCTCCACTTT. The encoded protein is CASSILLPSISTGPFAPLHF.

CDR3 nucleotide sequence: TGCAGCGTGTCCGGGATTACTCTTAACTATGGCTACACCTTC. Translating it yields CSVSGITLNYGYTF. The rearrangement uses TRBV29-1 and TRBJ1-2; no clear D. CDR3 length equals 14 residues. Germline loops: CDR1 SQVTM, CDR2 ANQGSEA. The V gene lost 6 bases and the J gene lost 1 base, with 15 bases spanning the gap.

The V and J genes are TRBV2 and TRBJ2-7; TRBD2 aligns across 13 bases. Germline CDR1 SNHLY, CDR2 FYNNEI. The CDR3 totals 16 residues. V gave up 6 bases and J gave up 2 bases; unmatched junction bases: 7. This chain's CDR3 is CASRKGLAGSTYEQYF. For the CDR3, the DNA is TGTGCCAGCAGGAAGGGACTAGCGGGGAGTACCTACGAGCAGTACTTC.

The V and J genes are TRBV27 and TRBJ1-2, with D unclear. Germline CDR1 reads MNHEY; CDR2 reads SMNVEV (reference sequence). The V end was cut by 6 bases, the J end by 3 bases, with 23 bases between. The CDR3 is 17 amino acids. The CDR3 here is CASRRGSGKGHHYGYTF. The CDR3 DNA is TGTGCCAGCAGGCGTGGATCGGGGAAAGGGCACCACTATGGCTACACCTTC.